Listed below are T cell receptor beta chains from one sample, sequenced in a study of T-cell memory formation after mild COVID-19. TCRdb re-called the 5' RACE reads through MiXCR, storing one row per CDR3 protein. The table lists approximately 98,000 distinct CDR3 sequences, 18% of them singletons. Sequenced: PBMCs or a T cell subset sorted from them (not recorded which). These receptors all stem from a man aged 18 to 30 who had mild COVID-19 (a few samples of this study predate the infection). Cell type and time point are not known. Both conserved end residues are part of each CDR3. Fields, in order: clone size, J gene, V gene, D gene, CDR3 protein, CDR3 DNA. A D gene is named only where the DNA matches it firmly. For some rows the clone size is stated as once, few or many, or as a class when expanded; others skip it.

clone_size: -; j_call: TRBJ1-1; v_call: TRBV12-3/TRBV12-4; d_call: -; cdr3_aa: CASSLLVGSNTEAFF; cdr3_nt: TGTGCCAGCAGTTTATTGGTCGGGTCGAACACTGAAGCTTTCTTT
clone_size: -; j_call: TRBJ2-1; v_call: TRBV2; d_call: -; cdr3_aa: CASLRRLSYNEQFF; cdr3_nt: TGTGCCAGCTTGAGACGCCTTTCCTACAATGAGCAGTTCTTC
clone_size: few; j_call: TRBJ1-1; v_call: TRBV28; d_call: TRBD1; cdr3_aa: CASSPPTGGGNTEAFF; cdr3_nt: TGTGCCAGCAGTCCGCCGACAGGGGGCGGGAACACTGAAGCTTTCTTT
clone_size: many; j_call: TRBJ2-1; v_call: TRBV6-6; d_call: -; cdr3_aa: CASSGWTGGQFNEQFF; cdr3_nt: TGTGCCAGCAGTGGATGGACCGGGGGACAGTTCAATGAGCAGTTCTTC
clone_size: -; j_call: TRBJ1-2; v_call: TRBV7-9; d_call: -; cdr3_aa: CASSFGQFPLSYGYTF; cdr3_nt: TGTGCCAGCAGCTTCGGTCAGTTCCCGTTGAGCTATGGCTACACCTTC
clone_size: -; j_call: TRBJ2-5; v_call: TRBV18; d_call: -; cdr3_aa: CGSSPGQTQYF; cdr3_nt: TGTGGCAGCTCACCGGGACAGACCCAGTACTTC
clone_size: few; j_call: TRBJ2-2; v_call: TRBV4-2; d_call: -; cdr3_aa: CASSRGQGTGELFF; cdr3_nt: TGTGCCAGCAGCCGGGGGCAGGGAACCGGGGAGCTGTTTTTT
clone_size: few; j_call: TRBJ2-3; v_call: TRBV5-1; d_call: -; cdr3_aa: CASSLGNPTDTQYF; cdr3_nt: TGCGCCAGCAGCTTGGGAAATCCCACAGATACGCAGTATTTT
clone_size: many; j_call: TRBJ2-3; v_call: TRBV5-1; d_call: -; cdr3_aa: CASSLGGPTDTQYF; cdr3_nt: TGTGCCAGCAGCTTAGGGGGACCGACAGATACGCAGTATTTT
clone_size: few; j_call: TRBJ2-1; v_call: TRBV5-1; d_call: -; cdr3_aa: CASSGGRDWANEQFF; cdr3_nt: TGCGCCAGCAGCGGAGGGCGGGACTGGGCCAATGAGCAGTTCTTC
clone_size: few; j_call: TRBJ1-6; v_call: TRBV11-2; d_call: TRBD1; cdr3_aa: CASSQGQGRSPLHF; cdr3_nt: TGTGCCAGCAGCCAGGGACAGGGGAGATCACCCCTCCACTTT
clone_size: -; j_call: TRBJ2-3; v_call: TRBV12-3/TRBV12-4; d_call: -; cdr3_aa: CASSSERGTDTQYF; cdr3_nt: TGTGCCAGCAGTTCAGAGCGGGGCACAGATACGCAGTATTTT
clone_size: -; j_call: TRBJ1-2; v_call: TRBV12-3/TRBV12-4; d_call: TRBD1; cdr3_aa: CASSSDRAWGYGYTF; cdr3_nt: TGTGCCAGCAGTAGCGACAGGGCCTGGGGCTATGGCTACACCTTC
clone_size: few; j_call: TRBJ1-5; v_call: TRBV7-2; d_call: -; cdr3_aa: CASSSDGDQPQHF; cdr3_nt: TGTGCCAGCAGCTCCGATGGGGATCAGCCCCAGCATTTT
clone_size: few; j_call: TRBJ1-5; v_call: TRBV28; d_call: TRBD1; cdr3_aa: CASSLPGGTDSNQPQHF; cdr3_nt: TGTGCCAGCAGTCTCCCGGGAGGGACAGATAGCAATCAGCCCCAGCATTTT
clone_size: few; j_call: TRBJ2-2; v_call: TRBV4-1; d_call: -; cdr3_aa: CASSLSGSGELFF; cdr3_nt: TGCGCCAGCAGCCTAAGCGGGTCCGGGGAGCTGTTTTTT
clone_size: few; j_call: TRBJ1-2; v_call: TRBV27; d_call: -; cdr3_aa: CASSLSSGSGLNYGYTF; cdr3_nt: TGTGCCAGCAGTTTATCGTCAGGGTCTGGATTAAACTATGGCTACACCTTC
clone_size: few; j_call: TRBJ1-1; v_call: TRBV6-6; d_call: -; cdr3_aa: CASSYSISQIGTEAFF; cdr3_nt: TGTGCCAGCAGTTACTCGATTTCGCAGATTGGCACTGAAGCTTTCTTT
clone_size: few; j_call: TRBJ1-5; v_call: TRBV20-1; d_call: -; cdr3_aa: CSARDLYRDLNDENQPQHF; cdr3_nt: TGCAGTGCTAGAGATTTATACAGGGACCTTAACGACGAGAATCAGCCCCAGCATTTT
clone_size: few; j_call: TRBJ1-6; v_call: TRBV4-2; d_call: -; cdr3_aa: CASSHDSSPLHF; cdr3_nt: TGTGCCAGCAGCCACGATAGTTCACCCCTCCACTTT
clone_size: few; j_call: TRBJ1-2; v_call: TRBV20-1; d_call: -; cdr3_aa: CSALTRDSGYTF; cdr3_nt: TGCAGTGCGCTGACCAGGGATAGTGGCTACACCTTC
clone_size: -; j_call: TRBJ1-1; v_call: TRBV12-2; d_call: -; cdr3_aa: CASRLLGPVGEGRINTEAFF; cdr3_nt: TGTGCAAGTCGCTTACTAGGTCCGGTCGGCGAAGGGCGGATTAATACTGAAGCTTTCTTT
clone_size: -; j_call: TRBJ1-1; v_call: TRBV5-1; d_call: -; cdr3_aa: CASRNRELNTEAFF; cdr3_nt: TGCGCCAGCAGGAACAGGGAATTGAACACTGAAGCTTTCTTT
clone_size: -; j_call: TRBJ2-5; v_call: TRBV28; d_call: TRBD1; cdr3_aa: CASSQDRGVGRETQYF; cdr3_nt: TGTGCCAGCAGTCAGGACAGGGGCGTCGGTCGAGAGACCCAGTACTTC
clone_size: -; j_call: TRBJ1-3; v_call: TRBV29-1; d_call: -; cdr3_aa: CSVAVGSGGNTIYF; cdr3_nt: TGCAGCGTTGCGGTCGGTTCGGGGGGAAACACCATATATTTT
clone_size: few; j_call: TRBJ2-3; v_call: TRBV6-2/TRBV6-3; d_call: -; cdr3_aa: CASSGGLHFLTDTQYF; cdr3_nt: TGTGCCAGCAGTGGGGGACTTCACTTCCTCACAGATACGCAGTATTTT